The 5 T cell receptor beta chains below all came from one sample that was sequenced in a study of blood T cell repertoires in COVID-19 (dated by TCRdb to about 2020). The method was the immunoSEQ multiplex PCR assay. Imported from immuneACCESS, the table was reduced by TCRdb to in-frame sequences with V and J called. These copies leave out some clones; in studies compared against another copy, an unresolved V gene accounts for under half, and the cause of the remainder is not known. The sample profile shows over 200,000 clones; roughly four fifths of them were found once. The ten largest clones add up to approximately 8.1% of the sample. Material for sequencing was peripheral blood. Receptors originate from a woman in her forties or fifties with active or convalescent COVID-19.

The chain has TRBV30 and TRBJ1-1; D is unclear. This CDR3 contains 13 residues. Germline CDR1 reads GTSNPN; CDR2 reads SVGIG (reference sequence). The V end was cut by 1 base, the J end by 3 bases, with 9 bases between. The DNA of the CDR3 is TGTGCCTGGAGTGCTCGGGAGGACACTGAAGCTTTCTTT. It specifies CAWSAREDTEAFF.

The chain has TRBV30 and TRBJ1-3, with D perhaps matching TRBD1 (5 bases). The CDR3 extends over 14 amino acids. In germline, CDR1 is GTSNPN, CDR2 SVGIG (reference sequence). Trimming took 4 bases from V and 0 from J, leaving 10 bases between them. The CDR3 protein is CAWTPDSSGNTIYF. The CDR3 DNA reads as TGTGCCTGGACCCCTGACAGCTCTGGAAACACCATATATTTT.

The chain joins TRBV4-1 to TRBJ2-1; D may be TRBD1 (6 bases). The CDR3 consists of 11 residues. Trimming took 4 bases from V and 10 from J, leaving 8 bases between them. CDR1 and CDR2 (germline): MGHRA, YSYEKL. The CDR3 sequence is CASSLRGEQFF. The CDR3 nucleotides read TGCGCCAGCAGCCTGAGGGGGGAGCAGTTCTTC.

The chain recombines TRBV12-5 with TRBJ2-7; 8 bases map to TRBD1. CDR3 length equals 16 residues. The junction had 10 bases not matched to a gene; V was cut back by 2 bases and J by 4 bases. Germline CDR1 LGHNT, CDR2 FRNRAP. The CDR3 protein is CASGLPPGTGGYEQYF. The DNA of the CDR3 is TGTGCTAGTGGTTTGCCTCCTGGGACAGGCGGGTACGAGCAGTACTTC.

This chain joins TRBV24-1 and TRBJ2-5; D possibly corresponds to TRBD2 (7 bases). Trimming stripped 7 bases from V and 4 bases from J, with 12 bases between. There are 13 residues in the CDR3. Germline V lookup: CDR1 KGHDR, CDR2 SFDVKD. CDR3 amino acids: CATSVGGLETQYF. The CDR3 DNA reads as TGTGCCACCAGCGTCGGGGGGCTAGAGACCCAGTACTTC.